The T cell receptor (beta chain) under discussion was sequenced for a study of CD8+CD57+ T cells in acquired aplastic anemia. Study overall: Across the sorted CD4+ and CD8+ cells, DNA amounts averaged roughly 3.5 ug.

J lost 7 bases, V lost 4 bases, and 3 bases had no gene match. The V gene's germline CDR1 is MGHRA and CDR2 YSYEKL. The length of the CDR3 is 13 residues. This clonotype occurred many times. Its antigen is undetermined. Overall study findings and caveats: No significant difference in CD8+ Simpson's diversity was found between patients and controls.

Investigators profiled TCR beta VDJ and CDR3 from genomic DNA template. MiXCR was run by TCRdb on the reads, yielding one entry per CDR3 protein. Of some 240,000 distinct CDR3 sequences in the sample, roughly 35% were seen once. The chain couples TRBV4-1 to TRBJ1-2, with 10 bases fitting TRBD1. This receptor was taken from a human donor in good health, serving as a control. The material sequenced was sorted CD4+, CD8+, or CD8+CD57+ T cells (not recorded which) from PBMCs. The chain's CDR3 is CASSLTGGPGYTF. The CDR3 DNA reads TGCGCCAGCAGCCTGACAGGGGGCCCTGGCTACACCTTC.